A single sample is the source of the 21 T cell receptor beta chains below, sequenced in a study of shared clonotypes between healthy human individuals. Clones were sequenced by immunoSEQ multiplex PCR, and TCRdb holds only the in-frame ones, with some missing. The sample carries approximately 2.5 million clones, 93% recorded once. Sequenced input: naive CD4+ T cells from PBMCs. Subset: CD45RA+ positively selected. These receptor sequences come from a young man in good health. Some clones in this sample may be carry-over from other donors' samples.

V and J are TRBV18 and TRBJ1-5; D is perhaps TRBD1 (5 bases). The V end was cut by 5 bases, the J end by 6 bases, with 11 bases between. There are 13 residues in the CDR3. Germline values: CDR1 KGHSH, CDR2 LQKENI. The DNA of the CDR3 is TGTGCCAGCTCATCAAGCGGGGGTCAGCCCCAGCATTTT. This translates into CASSSSGGQPQHF.

The V gene is TRBV28, the J gene TRBJ2-5, with 10 positions matching TRBD2. V lost 7 bases to trimming and J lost 5 bases; unmatched junction nucleotides: 13. Looked up from germline, CDR1 is MDHEN and CDR2 is SYDVKM. This CDR3 is built from 16 residues. The CDR3 sequence is CASNELAGAFVETQYF. The CDR3 coding sequence is TGTGCCAGCAATGAGCTAGCGGGAGCTTTTGTGGAGACCCAGTACTTC.

The V gene is TRBV14, the J gene TRBJ2-7, with D possibly being TRBD1 or TRBD2 (5 bases each). Germline-derived CDR1 and CDR2 are SGHDN and FVKESK. Trimming stripped 4 bases from V and 9 bases from J, with 16 bases between. The CDR3 is made up of 13 amino acids. CDR3 region: CASSRGPDLWQYF. CDR3 in DNA: TGTGCCAGCAGCCGGGGACCGGACCTCTGGCAGTACTTC. Supplemented by reference TRBV14 and TRBJ2-7, the full variable domain reads EAGVTQFPSHSVIEKGQTVTLRCDPISGHDNLYWYRRVMGKEIKFLLHFVKESKQDESGMPNNRFLAERTGGTYSTLKVQPAELEDSGVYFCASSRGPDLWQYFGPGTRLTVT.

This chain uses TRBV2 with TRBJ1-4; no clear D gene. Trimming left V 2 bases short and J 7 bases short, with 8 bases between. CDR3 length: 13 amino acids. In germline, CDR1 is SNHLY, CDR2 FYNNEI. The DNA of the CDR3 is TGTGCCAGCAGTGAATGGGGTGGTGAAAAACTGTTTTTT. Its protein is CASSEWGGEKLFF.

This sequence joins TRBV19 and TRBJ2-3; 12 bases are shared with TRBD2. Trimming at V came to 7 bases and at J to 4 bases, leaving 9 bases not matched to a gene. The CDR3 covers 16 residues. Germline loops: CDR1 LNHDA, CDR2 SQIVND (reference sequence). Written as DNA, the CDR3 is TGTGCCAGTACCTCCGGTGGGACTAGCGGGCCAGATACGCAGTATTTT. Its protein product is CASTSGGTSGPDTQYF.

The CDR3 DNA sequence: TGTGCCAGCAGCTCGGGGACTAGCGGCTCCTACGAGCAGTACTTC. This encodes CASSSGTSGSYEQYF. This chain connects TRBV7-6 to TRBJ2-7; 11 bases match TRBD2. Germline CDR1 SGHVS, CDR2 FNYEAQ. The CDR3 has 15 residues. The V and J ends lost 4 bases and 0 bases, in that order; junction bases with no gene match: 2.

The chain combines TRBV5-1 with TRBJ1-4; maybe TRBD1 (5 bases). V lost 6 bases, J lost 8 bases, and 23 bases lay in between. The CDR3 sequence is 16 residues long. Germline-derived CDR1 and CDR2 are SGHRS and YFSETQ. CDR3 region: CASTPRDPGSGEKLFF. The DNA of the CDR3 is TGCGCCAGCACCCCCCGGGACCCCGGATCGGGAGAAAAACTGTTTTTT.

The chain joins TRBV9 to TRBJ2-3, with D maybe TRBD2 (5 bases). The V and J ends lost 4 bases and 6 bases respectively, with 18 bases between them. CDR1 SGDLS and CDR2 YYNGEE come from the germline V gene. The CDR3 is made up of 15 amino acids. This chain's CDR3 is CASSTMEATGDTQYF. CDR3 sequence (DNA): TGTGCCAGCAGCACAATGGAGGCGACCGGGGATACGCAGTATTTT.

This rearrangement joins TRBV6-1 to TRBJ1-1, with a tentative D call TRBD1 (5 bases). CDR3 length: 15 residues. The germline gives CDR1 MNHNS, CDR2 SASEGT. Trimming took off 4 bases at V and 0 bases at J, with 12 bases between the two ends. The CDR3 here is CASSAVRGMNTEAFF. CDR3 bases: TGTGCCAGCAGTGCCGTACGGGGGATGAACACTGAAGCTTTCTTT.

The chain joins TRBV5-1 to TRBJ2-1, with 9 bases fitting TRBD2. This CDR3 region has 20 residues. Per germline, CDR1 SGHRS and CDR2 YFSETQ. After removal of 7 bases from V and 4 bases from J, the junction contained 24 bases not matched to a gene. Written as DNA, the CDR3 is TGCGCCAGCGCCTCGCAGGCGGGAGGGCCACGGGAAACGGGATACAATGAGCAGTTCTTC. It is translated as CASASQAGGPRETGYNEQFF.

The chain uses TRBV4-1 and TRBJ2-5; a weak D match, TRBD2 (6 bases). This CDR3 is 16 amino acids long. V lost 0 bases and J 1 base, leaving 12 bases between the germline ends. CDR1 and CDR2 from the germline V gene are MGHRA and YSYEKL. CDR3 nucleotide sequence: TGCGCCAGCAGCCAAGATGGCGCGGGGCTCCAAGAGACCCAGTACTTC. Translating gives CASSQDGAGLQETQYF.

This clone showed up just once. The V call is TRBV15, the J call TRBJ2-3; 8 nucleotides match TRBD2. Trimming removed 0 bases from V and 1 base from J; junction bases left unmatched: 9. The CDR3 has 18 residues. CDR1 and CDR2 (germline): LNHNV, YYDKDF (reference sequence). This CDR3 is CATSRDRGVAGRTDTQYF. The CDR3 nucleotides read TGTGCCACCAGCAGAGACCGTGGGGTAGCGGGGCGCACAGATACGCAGTATTTT. The full variable domain, rest sourced from reference TRBV15 and TRBJ2-3, is DAMVIQNPRYQVTQFGKPVTLSCSQTLNHNVMYWYQQKSSQAPKLLFHYYDKDFNNEADTPDNFQSRRPNTSFCFLDIRSPGLGDTAMYLCATSRDRGVAGRTDTQYFGPGTRLTVL.

V usage is TRBV2 and J usage is TRBJ1-5, with D uncertain. This CDR3 spans 14 amino acids. Trimming removed 8 bases at V and 2 bases at J, with 13 bases between. Per the germline V gene, CDR1 is SNHLY and CDR2 is FYNNEI. CDR3 protein: CASARFEGNQPQHF. CDR3 DNA: TGTGCCAGCGCCCGGTTTGAGGGCAATCAGCCCCAGCATTTT.

V gene TRBV5-1 combines with J gene TRBJ1-2, with 7 nucleotides matching TRBD1. V gave up 4 bases and J gave up 10 bases; unmatched junction bases: 13. CDR1 is SGHRS, CDR2 YFSETQ, per germline. There are 14 residues in the CDR3. CDR3 nucleotide sequence: TGCGCCAGCAGCATACTAGGACAGGATTCAGCCTACACCTTC. The encoded protein is CASSILGQDSAYTF.

Note on this clone: The same CDR3 can be traced to other DNA sequences in this sample. The chain links TRBV5-1 to TRBJ1-5; 11 nucleotides line up with TRBD1. The V and J ends lost 4 bases and 4 bases, in that order; junction bases with no gene match: 4. The germline V gene encodes CDR1 SGHRS and CDR2 YFSETQ. The CDR3 loop spans 15 amino acids. The CDR3 DNA sequence: TGCGCCAGCAGCCCGGGGACAGGGGGAAATCAGCCCCAGCATTTT. As protein: CASSPGTGGNQPQHF.

The rearrangement links TRBV6-5 to TRBJ2-7, with 10 bases that match TRBD1. V lost 5 bases and J lost 5; bases outside the gene matches: 6. CDR1 and CDR2 (germline): MNHEY, SVGAGI. The CDR3 has 14 residues. CDR3 amino acids: CASSSRDRGHEQYF. As DNA, the CDR3 is TGTGCCAGCAGTAGCCGGGACAGGGGCCACGAGCAGTACTTC.

The rearrangement uses TRBV4-1 and TRBJ2-1; D may correspond to TRBD1 or TRBD2 (5 bases each). CDR1 MGHRA and CDR2 YSYEKL come from the germline V gene. CDR3 size: 13 residues. The V and J ends lost 7 bases and 4 bases respectively, with 11 bases between them. DNA of the CDR3: TGCGCCAGCACCCCGGGACCATACAATGAGCAGTTCTTC. Translating it yields CASTPGPYNEQFF.

The gene calls are TRBV5-1 and TRBJ1-4; no clear D. Germline-derived CDR1 and CDR2 are SGHRS and YFSETQ. The CDR3 totals 15 residues. V gave up 0 bases and J gave up 6 bases, with 12 bases separating them. CDR3 in amino acids: CASSLVPGGDEKLFF. CDR3 nucleotide sequence: TGCGCCAGCAGCTTGGTGCCAGGCGGGGATGAAAAACTGTTTTTT.

In its sample, this clone was seen once. The chain couples TRBV7-2 to TRBJ2-3, with TRBD1 as a possible D gene (7 bases). CDR3 length: 16 amino acids. Germline CDR1 reads SGHTA; CDR2 reads FQGNSA. The V end lost 1 base, the J end lost 6 bases, and 17 bases lay between the germline ends. CDR3 nucleotide sequence: TGTGCCAGCAGCTTAGGTTCGCAGGGGGGTTGGGATACGCAGTATTTT. As protein: CASSLGSQGGWDTQYF.

In regard to this clone: Distinct nucleotide sequences in the sample also encode this CDR3. This chain connects TRBV28 to TRBJ2-7; 12 nucleotides match TRBD1. This CDR3 is built from 15 residues. V shed 4 bases, J shed 5 bases, and the junction held 6 bases outside the gene matches. Germline V gene sequence: CDR1 MDHEN, CDR2 SYDVKM. The CDR3 region has the DNA TGTGCCAGCAGTTCGCCGGGACAGGGGGCTAACGAGCAGTACTTC. This codes for CASSSPGQGANEQYF.

The chain is built from TRBV2 and TRBJ2-5, with TRBD1 as a possible D gene (6 bases). This CDR3 contains 14 residues. V was clipped by 6 bases and J by 1 base, with 12 bases between them. The germline gives CDR1 SNHLY, CDR2 FYNNEI. The CDR3 DNA reads as TGTGCCAGCAGCGCACAGGGCCCCCAAGAGACCCAGTACTTC. Amino acid sequence: CASSAQGPQETQYF.